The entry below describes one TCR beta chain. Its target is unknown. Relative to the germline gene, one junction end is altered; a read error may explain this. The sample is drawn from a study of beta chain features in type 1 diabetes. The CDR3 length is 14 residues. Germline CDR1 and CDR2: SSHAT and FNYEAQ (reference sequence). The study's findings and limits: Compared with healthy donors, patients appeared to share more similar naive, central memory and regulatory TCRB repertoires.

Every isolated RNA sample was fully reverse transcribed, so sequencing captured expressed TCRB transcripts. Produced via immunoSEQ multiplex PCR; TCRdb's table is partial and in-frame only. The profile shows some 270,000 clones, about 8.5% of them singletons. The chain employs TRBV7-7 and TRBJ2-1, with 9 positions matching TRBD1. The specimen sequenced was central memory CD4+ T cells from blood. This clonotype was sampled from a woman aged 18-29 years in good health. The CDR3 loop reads CASSSGTGNNEQFF. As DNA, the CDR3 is TGTGCTAGCAGCTCCGGGACAGGGAACAATGAGCAGTTCTTC.